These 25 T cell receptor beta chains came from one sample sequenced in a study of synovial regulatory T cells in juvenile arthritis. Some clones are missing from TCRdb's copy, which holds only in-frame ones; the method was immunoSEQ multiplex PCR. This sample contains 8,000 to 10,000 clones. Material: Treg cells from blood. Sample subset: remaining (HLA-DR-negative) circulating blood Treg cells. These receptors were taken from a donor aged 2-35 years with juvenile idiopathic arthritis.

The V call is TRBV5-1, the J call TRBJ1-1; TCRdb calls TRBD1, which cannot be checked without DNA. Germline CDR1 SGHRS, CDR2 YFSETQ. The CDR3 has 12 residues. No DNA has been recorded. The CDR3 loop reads CASSYVTTEAFF.

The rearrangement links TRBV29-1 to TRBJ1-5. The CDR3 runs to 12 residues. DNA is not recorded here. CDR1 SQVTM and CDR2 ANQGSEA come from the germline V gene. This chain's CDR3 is CSGGTFNQPQHF.

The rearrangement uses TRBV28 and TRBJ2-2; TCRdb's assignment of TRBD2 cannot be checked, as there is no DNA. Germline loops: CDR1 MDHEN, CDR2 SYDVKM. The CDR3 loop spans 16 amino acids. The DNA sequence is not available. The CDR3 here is CASRNSGSPNTGELFF.

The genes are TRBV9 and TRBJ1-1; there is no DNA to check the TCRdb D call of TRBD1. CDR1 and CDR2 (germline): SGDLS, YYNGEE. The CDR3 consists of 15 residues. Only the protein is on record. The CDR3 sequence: CASSVGQVMNTEAFF. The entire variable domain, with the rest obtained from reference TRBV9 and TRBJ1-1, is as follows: DSGVTQTPKHLITATGQRVTLRCSPRSGDLSVYWYQQSLDQGLQFLIQYYNGEERAKGNILERFSAQQFPDLHSELNLSSLELGDSALYFCASSVGQVMNTEAFFGQGTRLTVV.

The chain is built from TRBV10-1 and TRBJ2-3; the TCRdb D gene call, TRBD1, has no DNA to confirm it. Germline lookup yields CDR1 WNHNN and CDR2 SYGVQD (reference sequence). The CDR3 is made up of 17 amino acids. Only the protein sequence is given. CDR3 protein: CASSERPGTGASDTQYF.

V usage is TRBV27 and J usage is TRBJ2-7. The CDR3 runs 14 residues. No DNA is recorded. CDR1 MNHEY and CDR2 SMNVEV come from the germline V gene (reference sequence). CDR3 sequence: CASSSPRQGYEQYF.

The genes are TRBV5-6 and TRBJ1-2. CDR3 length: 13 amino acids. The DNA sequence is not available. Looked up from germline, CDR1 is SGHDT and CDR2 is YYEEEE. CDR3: CASSPGDVYGYTF.

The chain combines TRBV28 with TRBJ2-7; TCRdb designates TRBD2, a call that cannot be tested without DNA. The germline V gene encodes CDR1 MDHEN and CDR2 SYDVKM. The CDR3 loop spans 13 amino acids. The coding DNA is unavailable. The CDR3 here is CASKSGSLYEQYF.

CDR3 residues: CASSHGTGSYEQYF. The chain uses TRBV5-1 and TRBJ2-7; without DNA, the TCRdb call of TRBD1 cannot be checked. CDR3 length: 14 residues. The DNA is unrecorded. In germline, CDR1 is SGHRS, CDR2 YFSETQ.

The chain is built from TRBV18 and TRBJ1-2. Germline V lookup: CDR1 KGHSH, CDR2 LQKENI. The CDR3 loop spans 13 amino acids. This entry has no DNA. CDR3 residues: CASSPSTDYGYTF.

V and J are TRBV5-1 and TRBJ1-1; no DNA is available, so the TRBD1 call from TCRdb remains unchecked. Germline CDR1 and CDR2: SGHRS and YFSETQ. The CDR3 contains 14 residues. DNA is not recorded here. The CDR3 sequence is CASSLGTGGTEAFF.

This chain's CDR3 is CASSVQTASANEKLFF. J is TRBJ1-4 and V is TRBV6-1; the D call of TRBD1 rests on TCRdb alone, since no DNA is present to check it. CDR3 length: 16 amino acids. The coding DNA is unavailable. The germline CDR1 and CDR2 sequences are MNHNS and SASEGT.

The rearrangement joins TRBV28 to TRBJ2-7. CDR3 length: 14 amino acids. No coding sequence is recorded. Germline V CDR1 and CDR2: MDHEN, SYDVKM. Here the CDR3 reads CASSFLRRTYEQYF.

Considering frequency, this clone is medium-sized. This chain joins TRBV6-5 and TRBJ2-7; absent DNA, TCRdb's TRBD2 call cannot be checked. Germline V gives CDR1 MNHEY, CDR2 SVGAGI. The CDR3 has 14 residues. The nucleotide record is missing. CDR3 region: CASSLQRLTYEQYF.

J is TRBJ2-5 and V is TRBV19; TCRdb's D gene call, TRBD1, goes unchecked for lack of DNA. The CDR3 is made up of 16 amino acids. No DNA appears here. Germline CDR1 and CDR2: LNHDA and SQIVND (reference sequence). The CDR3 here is CASSISGQGFQETQYF. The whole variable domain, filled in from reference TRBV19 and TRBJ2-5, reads DGGITQSPKYLFRKEGQNVTLSCEQNLNHDAMYWYRQDPGQGLRLIYYSQIVNDFQKGDIAEGYSVSREKKESFPLTVTSAQKNPTAFYLCASSISGQGFQETQYFGPGTRLLVL.

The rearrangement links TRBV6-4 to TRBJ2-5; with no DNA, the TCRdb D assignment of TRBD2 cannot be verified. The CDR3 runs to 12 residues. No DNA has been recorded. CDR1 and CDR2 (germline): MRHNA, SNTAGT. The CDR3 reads CASSQLAETQYF.

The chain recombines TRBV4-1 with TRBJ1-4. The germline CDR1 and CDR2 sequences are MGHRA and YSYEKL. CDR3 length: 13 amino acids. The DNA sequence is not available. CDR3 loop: CASSPGAVEKLFF.

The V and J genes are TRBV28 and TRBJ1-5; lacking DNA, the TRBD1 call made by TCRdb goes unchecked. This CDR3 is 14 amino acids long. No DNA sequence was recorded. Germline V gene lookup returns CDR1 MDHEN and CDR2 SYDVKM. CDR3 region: CASSLGTGNQPQHF.

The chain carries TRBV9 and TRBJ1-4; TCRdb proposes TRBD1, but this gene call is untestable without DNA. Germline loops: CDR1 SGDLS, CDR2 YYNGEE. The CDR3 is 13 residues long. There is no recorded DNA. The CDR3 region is CASSVGTGEKLFF.

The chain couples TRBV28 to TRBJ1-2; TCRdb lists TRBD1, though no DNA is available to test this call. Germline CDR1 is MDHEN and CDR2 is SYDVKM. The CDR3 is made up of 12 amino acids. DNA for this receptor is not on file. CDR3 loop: CAINRGYYGYTF.

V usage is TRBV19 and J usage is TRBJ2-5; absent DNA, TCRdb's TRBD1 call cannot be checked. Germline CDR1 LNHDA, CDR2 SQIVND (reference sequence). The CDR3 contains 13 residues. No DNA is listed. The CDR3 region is CASRSTGGETQYF.

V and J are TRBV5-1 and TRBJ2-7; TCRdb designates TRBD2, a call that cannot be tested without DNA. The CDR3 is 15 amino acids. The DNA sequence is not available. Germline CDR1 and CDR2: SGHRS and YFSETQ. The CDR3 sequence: CASSLEAGGPYEQYF.

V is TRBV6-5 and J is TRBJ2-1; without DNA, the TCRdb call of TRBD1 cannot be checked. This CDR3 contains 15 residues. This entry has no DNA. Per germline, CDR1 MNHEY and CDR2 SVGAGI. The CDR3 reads CASSRTGISYNEQFF.

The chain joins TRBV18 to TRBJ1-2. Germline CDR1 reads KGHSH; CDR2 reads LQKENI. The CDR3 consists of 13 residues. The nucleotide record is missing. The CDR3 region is CASSPDGNYGYTF.

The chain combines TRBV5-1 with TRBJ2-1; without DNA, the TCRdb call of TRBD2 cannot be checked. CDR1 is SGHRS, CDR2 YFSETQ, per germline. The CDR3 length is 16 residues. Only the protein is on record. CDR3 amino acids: CASSLATVGAYNEQFF. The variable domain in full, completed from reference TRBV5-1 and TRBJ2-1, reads KAGVTQTPRYLIKTRGQQVTLSCSPISGHRSVSWYQQTPGQGLQFLFEYFSETQRNKGNFPGRFSGRQFSNSRSEMNVSTLELGDSALYLCASSLATVGAYNEQFFGPGTRLTVL.